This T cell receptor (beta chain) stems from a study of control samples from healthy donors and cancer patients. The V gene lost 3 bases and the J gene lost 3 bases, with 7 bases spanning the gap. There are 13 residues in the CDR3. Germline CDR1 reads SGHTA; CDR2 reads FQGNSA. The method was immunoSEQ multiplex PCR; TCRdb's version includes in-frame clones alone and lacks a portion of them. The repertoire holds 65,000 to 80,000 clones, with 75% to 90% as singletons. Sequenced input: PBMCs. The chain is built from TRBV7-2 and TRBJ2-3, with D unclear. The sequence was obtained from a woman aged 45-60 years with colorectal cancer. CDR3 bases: TGTGCCAGCAGCTTTCTAGGAACAGATACGCAGTATTTT. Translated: CASSFLGTDTQYF.